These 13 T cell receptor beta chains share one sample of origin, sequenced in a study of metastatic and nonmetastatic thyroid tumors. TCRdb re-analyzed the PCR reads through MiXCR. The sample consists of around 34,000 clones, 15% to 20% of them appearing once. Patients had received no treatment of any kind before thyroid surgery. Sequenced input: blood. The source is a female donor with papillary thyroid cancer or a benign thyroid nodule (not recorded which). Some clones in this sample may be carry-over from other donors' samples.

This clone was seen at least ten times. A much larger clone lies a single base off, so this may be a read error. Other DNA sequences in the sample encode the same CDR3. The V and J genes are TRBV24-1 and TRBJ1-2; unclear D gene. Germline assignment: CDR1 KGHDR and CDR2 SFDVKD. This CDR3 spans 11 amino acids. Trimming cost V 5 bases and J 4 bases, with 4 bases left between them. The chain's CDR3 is CATSGGYGYTF. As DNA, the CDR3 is TGTGCCACCAGTGGCGGCTATGGCTACACCTTC.

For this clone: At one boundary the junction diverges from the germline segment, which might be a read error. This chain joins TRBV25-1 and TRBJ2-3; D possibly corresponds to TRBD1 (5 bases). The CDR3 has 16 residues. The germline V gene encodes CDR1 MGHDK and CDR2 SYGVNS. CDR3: CASSESWGTYTETQYF. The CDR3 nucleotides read TGTGCCAGCAGTGAATCTTGGGGCACTTACACAGAGACGCAGTATTTT.

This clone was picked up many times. The CDR3 coding sequence is TGTGCCAGCAGTCGTTCATCATATGGCTACACCTTC. Protein product: CASSRSSYGYTF. The gene calls are TRBV12-3 or TRBV12-4 and TRBJ1-2; no reliable D call. The CDR3 consists of 12 residues. V lost 5 bases and J 5 bases, leaving 9 bases between the germline ends.

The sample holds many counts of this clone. The CDR3 protein is CASSKTGTPRYNEQFF. In nucleotides, the CDR3 is TGTGCCAGCAGTAAAACCGGGACTCCTCGGTACAATGAGCAGTTCTTC. The chain joins TRBV12-3 or TRBV12-4 to TRBJ2-1; possibly TRBD2 for D (6 bases). The CDR3 is 16 amino acids. The V end was cut by 5 bases, the J end by 4 bases, with 18 bases between.

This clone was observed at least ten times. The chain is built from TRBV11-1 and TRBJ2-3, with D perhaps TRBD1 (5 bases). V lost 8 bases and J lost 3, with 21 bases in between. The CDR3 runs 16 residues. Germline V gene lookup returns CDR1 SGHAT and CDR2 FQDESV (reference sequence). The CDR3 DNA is TGTGCCAGCCACCTTAGGGTGGGGCAGGGTACAGATACGCAGTATTTT. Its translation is CASHLRVGQGTDTQYF.

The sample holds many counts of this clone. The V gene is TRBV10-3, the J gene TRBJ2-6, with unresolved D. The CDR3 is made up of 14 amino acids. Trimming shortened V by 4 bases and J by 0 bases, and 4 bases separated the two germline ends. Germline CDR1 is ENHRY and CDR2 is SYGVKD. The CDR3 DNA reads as TGTGCCATCAGTGTGGACTCTGGGGCCAACGTCCTGACTTTC. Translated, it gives CAISVDSGANVLTF.

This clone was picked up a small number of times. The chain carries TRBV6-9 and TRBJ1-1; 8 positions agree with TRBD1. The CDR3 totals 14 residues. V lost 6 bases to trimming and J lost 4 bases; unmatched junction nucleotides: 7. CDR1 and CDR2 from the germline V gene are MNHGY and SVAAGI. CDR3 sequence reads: CASRPSGGGTEAFF. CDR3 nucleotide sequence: TGTGCCAGCAGGCCCTCAGGGGGCGGCACTGAAGCTTTCTTT.

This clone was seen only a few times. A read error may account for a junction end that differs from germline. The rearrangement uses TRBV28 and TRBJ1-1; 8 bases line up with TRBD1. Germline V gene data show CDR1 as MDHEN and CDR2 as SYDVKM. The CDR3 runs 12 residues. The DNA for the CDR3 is TGTGCCAGCAGGGACAGGGAACCTGAAACTTTCTTT. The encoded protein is CASRDREPETFF.

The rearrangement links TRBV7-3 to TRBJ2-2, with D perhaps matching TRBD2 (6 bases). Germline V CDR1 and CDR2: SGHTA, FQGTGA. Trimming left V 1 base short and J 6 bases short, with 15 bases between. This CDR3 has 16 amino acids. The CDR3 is CASSLNGVLAAGELFF. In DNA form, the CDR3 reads TGTGCCAGCAGCTTAAACGGGGTACTAGCAGCCGGGGAGCTGTTTTTT.

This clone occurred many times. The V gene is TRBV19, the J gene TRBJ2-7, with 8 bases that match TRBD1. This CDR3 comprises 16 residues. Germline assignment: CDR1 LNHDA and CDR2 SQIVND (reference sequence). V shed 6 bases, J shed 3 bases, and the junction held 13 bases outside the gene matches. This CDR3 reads CASRSDRGGGYYEQYF. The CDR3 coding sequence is TGTGCCAGTAGATCTGACAGGGGAGGTGGATACTACGAGCAGTACTTC.

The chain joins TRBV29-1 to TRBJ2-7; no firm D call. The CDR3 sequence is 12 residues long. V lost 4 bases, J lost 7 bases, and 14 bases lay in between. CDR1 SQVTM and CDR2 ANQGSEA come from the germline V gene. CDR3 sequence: CSVGLNGREQYF. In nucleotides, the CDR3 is TGCAGCGTTGGGTTGAATGGGCGGGAGCAGTACTTC.

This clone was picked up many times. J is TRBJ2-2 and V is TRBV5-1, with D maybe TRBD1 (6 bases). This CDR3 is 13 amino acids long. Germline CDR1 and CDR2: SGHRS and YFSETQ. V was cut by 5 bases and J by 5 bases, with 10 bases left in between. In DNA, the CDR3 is TGCGCCAGCAGAACGGACAGAACCGGGGAGCTGTTTTTT. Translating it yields CASRTDRTGELFF.

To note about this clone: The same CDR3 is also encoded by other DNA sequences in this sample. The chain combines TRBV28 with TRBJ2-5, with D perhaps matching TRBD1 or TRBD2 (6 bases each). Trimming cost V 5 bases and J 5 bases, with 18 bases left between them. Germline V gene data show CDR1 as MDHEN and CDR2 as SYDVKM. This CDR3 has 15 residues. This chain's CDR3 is CASSINRGLGETQYF. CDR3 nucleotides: TGTGCCAGCAGTATAAACCGGGGGCTTGGGGAGACCCAGTACTTC. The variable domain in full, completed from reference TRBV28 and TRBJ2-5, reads DVKVTQSSRYLVKRTGEKVFLECVQDMDHENMFWYRQDPGLGLRLIYFSYDVKMKEKGDIPEGYSVSREKKERFSLILESASTNQTSMYLCASSINRGLGETQYFGPGTRLLVL.